The T cell receptor beta chain described here comes from a study of cytomegalovirus exposure and HLA in healthy donors. Notes on the study in general: TRBV6-2, TRBV6-3 and some other V segments were excluded as indistinguishable. Most subjects had HLA-A and HLA-B alleles reportedly predicted accurately by TCR beta sequences. Earlier results showed most TCR beta V segments being productive about 90% or about 30% of the time.

The PCR had 60 Vbeta and 13 Jbeta primers. Repertoires were generated with immunoSEQ multiplex PCR, while TCRdb's copy carries only in-frame clones and drops some. The sample holds about 140,000 clones, about 61% seen once. This CDR3 is 15 amino acids long. V shed 6 bases and J 1 base; nucleotides not matched to a gene: 5. CDR1 KGHSH and CDR2 LQKENI come from the germline V gene. This clone was seen more than once but under ten times. Antigen specificity is unknown. The V and J genes are TRBV18 and TRBJ2-3, with TRBD1 matching over 9 bases. The TCR comes from a male donor in good health and CMV-seronegative. Sequencing was done on a sample of PBMCs. The CDR3 sequence: CASSADRGGTDTQYF. The CDR3 region has the DNA TGTGCCAGCTCCGCGGACAGGGGTGGCACAGATACGCAGTATTTT. Looking up the rest from reference TRBV18 and TRBJ2-3 gives the full variable domain: NAGVMQNPRHLVRRRGQEARLRCSPMKGHSHVYWYRQLPEEGLKFMVYLQKENIIDESGMPKERFSAEFPKEGPSILRIQQVVRGDSAAYFCASSADRGGTDTQYFGPGTRLTVL.